This T cell receptor beta chain is from a study of T cell changes during pregnancy in multiple sclerosis. This CDR3 has 16 amino acids. CDR1 and CDR2 (germline): SNHLY, FYNNEI. The J segment lost 6 bases and the V segment lost 6 bases, leaving 12 bases of the junction unmatched. Data came from immunoSEQ multiplex PCR; TCRdb stores just in-frame clones and leaves some out. The repertoire holds some 100,000 clones, with 94% as singletons. Source: peripheral blood, taken before pregnancy. This TCR was recovered from a female donor with multiple sclerosis, enrolled in a pregnancy study. The J gene is TRBJ2-1, the V gene TRBV2; TRBD1 aligns across 9 bases. CDR3 region: CASRKSPGQGGNEQFF. CDR3 bases: TGTGCCAGCAGAAAATCCCCGGGACAGGGAGGCAATGAGCAGTTCTTC. The full variable domain, in which reference TRBV2 and TRBJ2-1 provide the parts outside the CDR3, is EPEVTQTPSHQVTQMGQEVILRCVPISNHLYFYWYRQILGQKVEFLVSFYNNEISEKSEIFDDQFSVERPDGSNFTLKIRSTKLEDSAMYFCASRKSPGQGGNEQFFGPGTRLTVL.